Here is one T cell receptor (beta chain) with its context. Its antigen is unidentified. This CDR3 has 13 amino acids. The germline V gene encodes CDR1 GTSNPN and CDR2 SVGIG (reference sequence). Germline trimming cut 4 bases from V and 8 bases from J; bases unmatched to any gene: 8. The data originate from a study of cytomegalovirus exposure and HLA in healthy donors. Study-level findings and limits: Some V segments could not be told apart, so they were left out, TRBV6-2 and TRBV6-3 among them.

The PCR was carried out with 60 Vbeta primers and 13 Jbeta primers. Produced via immunoSEQ multiplex PCR; TCRdb's table is partial and in-frame only. This table lists about 120,000 clones. The sequence came from a man aged 18 to 35 in good health and CMV-seronegative. Sample: PBMCs. The genes are TRBV30 and TRBJ2-3; 8 bases are shared with TRBD2. The CDR3 DNA reads TGTGCCTGGACTCCGACGGGGGGGACTACGCAGTATTTT. Translating gives CAWTPTGGTTQYF.